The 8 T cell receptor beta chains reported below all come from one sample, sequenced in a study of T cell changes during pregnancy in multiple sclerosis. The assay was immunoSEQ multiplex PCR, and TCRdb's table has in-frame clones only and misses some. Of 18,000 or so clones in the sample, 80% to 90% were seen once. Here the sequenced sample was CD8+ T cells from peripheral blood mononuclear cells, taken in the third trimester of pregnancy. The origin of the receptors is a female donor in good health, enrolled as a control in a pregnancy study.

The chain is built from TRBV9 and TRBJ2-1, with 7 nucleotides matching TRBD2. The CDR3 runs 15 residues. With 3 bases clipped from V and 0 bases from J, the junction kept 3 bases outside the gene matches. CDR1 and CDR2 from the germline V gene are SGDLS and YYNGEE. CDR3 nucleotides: TGTGCCAGCAGCGCGCGGGGGAGCTCCTACAATGAGCAGTTCTTC. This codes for CASSARGSSYNEQFF.

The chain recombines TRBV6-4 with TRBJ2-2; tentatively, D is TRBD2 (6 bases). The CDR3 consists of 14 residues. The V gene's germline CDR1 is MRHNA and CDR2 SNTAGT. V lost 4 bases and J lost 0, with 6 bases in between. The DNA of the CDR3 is TGTGCCAGCAGTGGGGGGGCGAACACCGGGGAGCTGTTTTTT. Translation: CASSGGANTGELFF.

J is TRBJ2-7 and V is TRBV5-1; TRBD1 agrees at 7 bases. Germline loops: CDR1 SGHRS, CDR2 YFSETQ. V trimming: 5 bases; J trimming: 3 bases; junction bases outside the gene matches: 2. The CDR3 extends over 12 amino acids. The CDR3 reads CASRGDSYEQYF. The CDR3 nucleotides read TGCGCCAGCAGGGGGGACAGCTACGAGCAGTACTTC.

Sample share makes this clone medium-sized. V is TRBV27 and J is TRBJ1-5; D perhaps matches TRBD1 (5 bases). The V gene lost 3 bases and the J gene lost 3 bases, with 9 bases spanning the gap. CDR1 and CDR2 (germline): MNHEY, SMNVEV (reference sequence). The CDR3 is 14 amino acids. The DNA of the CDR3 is TGTGCCAGCAGTTTTGGGGCGGACAATCAGCCCCAGCATTTT. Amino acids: CASSFGADNQPQHF.

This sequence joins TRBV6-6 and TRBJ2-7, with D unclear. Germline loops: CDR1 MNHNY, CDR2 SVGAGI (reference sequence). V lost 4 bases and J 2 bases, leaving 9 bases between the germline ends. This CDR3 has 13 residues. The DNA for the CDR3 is TGTGCCAGCAGTTGGGCAGTAGCCTACGAGCAGTACTTC. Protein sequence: CASSWAVAYEQYF.

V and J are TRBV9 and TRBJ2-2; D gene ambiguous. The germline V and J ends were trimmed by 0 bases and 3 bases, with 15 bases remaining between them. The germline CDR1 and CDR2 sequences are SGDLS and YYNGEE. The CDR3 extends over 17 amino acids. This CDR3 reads CASSVESATRDTGELFF. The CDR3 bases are TGTGCCAGCAGCGTAGAATCCGCTACGCGAGACACCGGGGAGCTGTTTTTT.

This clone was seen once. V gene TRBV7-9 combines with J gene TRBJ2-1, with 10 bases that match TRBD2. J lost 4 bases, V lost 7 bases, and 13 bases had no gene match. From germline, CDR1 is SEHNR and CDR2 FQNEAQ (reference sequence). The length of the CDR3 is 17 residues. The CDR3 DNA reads TGTGCCAGCATGGTCCAAGCGGGAGGGTTTAAATACAATGAGCAGTTCTTC. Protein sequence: CASMVQAGGFKYNEQFF. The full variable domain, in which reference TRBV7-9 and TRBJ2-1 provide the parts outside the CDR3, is DTGVSQNPRHKITKRGQNVTFRCDPISEHNRLYWYRQTLGQGPEFLTYFQNEAQLEKSRLLSDRFSAERPKGSFSTLEIQRTEQGDSAMYLCASMVQAGGFKYNEQFFGPGTRLTVL.

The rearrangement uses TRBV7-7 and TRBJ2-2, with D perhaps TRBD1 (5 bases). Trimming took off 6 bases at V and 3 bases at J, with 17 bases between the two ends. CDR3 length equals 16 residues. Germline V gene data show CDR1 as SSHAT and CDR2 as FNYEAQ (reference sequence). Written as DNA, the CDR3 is TGTGCCAGCAGAGAGCTGGACAAAAGCTACACCGGGGAGCTGTTTTTT. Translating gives CASRELDKSYTGELFF.